These 14 T cell receptor beta chains share one sample of origin, sequenced in a study of blood T cell repertoires in COVID-19. Generated by immunoSEQ multiplex PCR, the TCRdb table keeps only in-frame clones and is missing some. The table shows about 310,000 clones, with approximately 89% occurring only once. Sequencing was performed on PBMCs or T cells enriched from blood (not recorded which). The receptors derive from a woman aged 40 to 49 who had recovered from COVID-19.

The rearrangement links TRBV9 to TRBJ2-3; TRBD1 agrees at 7 bases. V shed 3 bases and J 2 bases; nucleotides not matched to a gene: 6. The CDR3 length is 15 residues. Germline lookup yields CDR1 SGDLS and CDR2 YYNGEE. The CDR3 sequence: CASSEQGRFTDTQYF. The DNA for the CDR3 is TGTGCCAGCAGCGAACAGGGGCGGTTCACAGATACGCAGTATTTT.

The rearrangement links TRBV6-2 or TRBV6-3 to TRBJ1-5; D is unresolved. This CDR3 is built from 18 residues. The germline V and J ends were trimmed by 8 bases and 0 bases, with 23 bases remaining between them. Germline V gene lookup returns CDR1 MNHEY and CDR2 SVGEGT. The CDR3, as DNA: TGTGCCAGCCGTTCCCGGGGTATGTTTGAGGGTAGCAATCAGCCCCAGCATTTT. It encodes CASRSRGMFEGSNQPQHF.

The chain joins TRBV7-9 to TRBJ1-4, with TRBD1 as a possible D gene (5 bases). Per the germline V gene, CDR1 is SEHNR and CDR2 is FQNEAQ (reference sequence). The V and J ends lost 1 base and 12 bases respectively, with 12 bases between them. The CDR3 contains 13 residues. The DNA for the CDR3 is TGTGCCAGCAGCTTAGAGGGTGCACAGGAACTGTTTTTT. Protein sequence: CASSLEGAQELFF.

This clone is a singleton in its sample. This chain connects TRBV5-1 to TRBJ2-1, with TRBD2 matching over 13 bases. The J segment lost 8 bases and the V segment lost 1 base, leaving 3 bases of the junction unmatched. The CDR3 spans 15 residues. Germline CDR1 and CDR2: SGHRS and YFSETQ. CDR3: CASSLTSGGADEQFF. In DNA form, the CDR3 reads TGCGCCAGCAGCTTGACTAGCGGGGGGGCCGATGAGCAGTTCTTC.

This rearrangement joins TRBV19 to TRBJ2-4; possibly TRBD2 for D (6 bases). CDR3 size: 15 residues. CDR1 and CDR2 from the germline V gene are LNHDA and SQIVND (reference sequence). Trimming removed 7 bases from V and 1 base from J, with 14 bases in between. The chain's CDR3 is CASTSFRGAKNIQYF. CDR3 DNA sequence: TGTGCCAGTACCTCCTTCCGGGGGGCCAAAAACATTCAGTACTTC. Supplemented by reference TRBV19 and TRBJ2-4, the full variable domain reads DGGITQSPKYLFRKEGQNVTLSCEQNLNHDAMYWYRQDPGQGLRLIYYSQIVNDFQKGDIAEGYSVSREKKESFPLTVTSAQKNPTAFYLCASTSFRGAKNIQYFGAGTRLSVL.

This chain joins TRBV3-1 (or the pseudogene TRBV3-2) and TRBJ2-5; D possibly corresponds to TRBD2 (6 bases). V lost 4 bases and J lost 5, with 11 bases in between. The germline CDR1 and CDR2 sequences are LGHDT and YNNKEL (reference sequence). The CDR3 runs 13 residues. The CDR3 region is CASSRLGSETQYF. CDR3 DNA sequence: TGTGCCAGCAGCCGACTAGGGTCGGAGACCCAGTACTTC.

This chain connects TRBV18 to TRBJ1-5; TRBD1 is a possible D gene (6 bases). This CDR3 region has 14 residues. V was clipped by 2 bases and J by 5 bases, with 10 bases between them. CDR1 is KGHSH and CDR2 is LQKENI in the germline V gene. CDR3: CASSPGTYDQPQHF. The CDR3 bases are TGTGCCAGCTCACCAGGGACATACGATCAGCCCCAGCATTTT.

The V and J genes are TRBV29-1 and TRBJ1-4, with 7 bases aligning to TRBD1. This CDR3 is built from 15 residues. After removal of 3 bases from V and 7 bases from J, the junction contained 11 bases not matched to a gene. Germline V lookup: CDR1 SQVTM, CDR2 ANQGSEA. As DNA, the CDR3 is TGCAGCGTTGACCTTCTGGAGGGGGCTGGTGAAAAACTGTTTTTT. Protein sequence: CSVDLLEGAGEKLFF.

V usage is TRBV27 and J usage is TRBJ2-5; D gene ambiguous. Per germline, CDR1 MNHEY and CDR2 SMNVEV (reference sequence). This CDR3 spans 13 amino acids. V was cut by 3 bases and J by 0 bases, with 5 bases left in between. CDR3 residues: CASSFAYQETQYF. CDR3 in DNA: TGTGCCAGCAGTTTCGCGTACCAAGAGACCCAGTACTTC.

This chain uses TRBV18 with TRBJ1-1; a weak D match, TRBD1 (5 bases). V was clipped by 8 bases and J by 4 bases, with 17 bases between them. CDR3 size: 14 residues. Germline lookup yields CDR1 KGHSH and CDR2 LQKENI. The CDR3 loop is CASLQEEGSTEAFF. As DNA, the CDR3 is TGTGCCAGCCTCCAAGAGGAGGGGTCCACTGAAGCTTTCTTT. Combining the CDR3 with reference TRBV18 and TRBJ1-1 gives the whole variable domain NAGVMQNPRHLVRRRGQEARLRCSPMKGHSHVYWYRQLPEEGLKFMVYLQKENIIDESGMPKERFSAEFPKEGPSILRIQQVVRGDSAAYFCASLQEEGSTEAFFGQGTRLTVV.

The rearrangement joins TRBV7-8 to TRBJ1-3; D is possibly TRBD1 (6 bases). In germline, CDR1 is SGHVS, CDR2 FQNEAQ. V was cut by 5 bases and J by 2 bases, with 16 bases left in between. There are 16 residues in the CDR3. The CDR3 is CASSVSSGEPGNTIYF. In nucleotides, the CDR3 is TGTGCCAGCAGCGTCTCGTCAGGGGAGCCTGGAAACACCATATATTTT.

The rearrangement joins TRBV18 to TRBJ1-1; 7 bases fit TRBD1. V trimming: 2 bases; J trimming: 0 bases; junction bases outside the gene matches: 3. CDR3 length: 15 amino acids. Germline V gene sequence: CDR1 KGHSH, CDR2 LQKENI. The CDR3, as DNA: TGTGCCAGCTCACCATCGACAGGGATGAACACTGAAGCTTTCTTT. Amino acid sequence: CASSPSTGMNTEAFF.

V usage is TRBV9 and J usage is TRBJ2-1; TRBD2 matches 7 bases. In germline, CDR1 is SGDLS, CDR2 YYNGEE. V trimming: 0 bases; J trimming: 0 bases; junction bases outside the gene matches: 6. The CDR3 extends over 17 amino acids. The DNA for the CDR3 is TGTGCCAGCAGCGTAGGAGGGCTAGCGGCCTCCTACAATGAGCAGTTCTTC. Its translation is CASSVGGLAASYNEQFF. Filled out from reference TRBV9 and TRBJ2-1, the complete variable domain reads DSGVTQTPKHLITATGQRVTLRCSPRSGDLSVYWYQQSLDQGLQFLIQYYNGEERAKGNILERFSAQQFPDLHSELNLSSLELGDSALYFCASSVGGLAASYNEQFFGPGTRLTVL.

The chain employs TRBV29-1 and TRBJ2-1; 7 positions match TRBD1. The CDR3 contains 15 residues. Germline assignment: CDR1 SQVTM and CDR2 ANQGSEA. The V segment lost 7 bases and the J segment 4 bases; nucleotides outside the gene matches: 13. CDR3 nucleotide sequence: TGCAGCGCTGGATCCGGGACAGCCCTTTACAATGAGCAGTTCTTC. The encoded protein is CSAGSGTALYNEQFF.